These 8 T cell receptor beta chains came from one sample sequenced in a study of cytomegalovirus exposure and HLA in healthy donors (dated by TCRdb to the late 2010s). The library was obtained by the immunoSEQ multiplex PCR assay. Here the immuneACCESS table is served through TCRdb, limited to in-frame sequences with V and J called. Missing clones are a known gap in these copies; in checked studies unresolved V genes cover under half, and the rest lacks a known reason. This sample has roughly 330,000 clones in its table, and around 90% of those were observed once. The ten largest clones take up approximately 1.2% of the sample. Sequencing was carried out using PBMCs. The receptors derive from a woman under 40 in good health and CMV-seropositive.

The chain is built from TRBV6-5 and TRBJ2-5; TRBD1 or TRBD2 may be the D gene (5 bases each). In germline, CDR1 is MNHEY, CDR2 SVGAGI. CDR3 length: 14 amino acids. Trimming cost V 2 bases and J 7 bases, with 14 bases left between them. The CDR3 nucleotides are TGTGCCAGCAGTTACCGCCGGGACGGGCGGACCCAGTACTTC. This sequence encodes CASSYRRDGRTQYF.

The chain recombines TRBV29-1 with TRBJ1-1; no reliable D call. CDR1 and CDR2 (germline): SQVTM, ANQGSEA. Trimming cost V 3 bases and J 6 bases, with 11 bases left between them. This CDR3 has 12 amino acids. CDR3 sequence reads: CSVEAASAEAFF. In DNA form, the CDR3 reads TGCAGCGTTGAGGCAGCTTCGGCTGAAGCTTTCTTT.

This chain joins TRBV6-5 and TRBJ2-2; TRBD1 matches at 7 bases. CDR3 length equals 15 residues. In germline, CDR1 is MNHEY, CDR2 SVGAGI. V gave up 0 bases and J gave up 3 bases; unmatched junction bases: 1. CDR3 region: CASSYSTGHTGELFF. The CDR3 DNA reads as TGTGCCAGCAGTTACTCGACAGGGCACACCGGGGAGCTGTTTTTT.

This clone occurred a few times. The CDR3 DNA sequence: TGTGCCAGCAGCCTAGGGGGACCCCCCCTCCACTTT. The encoded protein is CASSLGGPPLHF. This sequence joins TRBV4-2 and TRBJ1-6; possible D gene TRBD1, 6 bases. CDR3 length: 12 residues. CDR1 and CDR2 from the germline V gene are LGHNA and YNFKEQ. V was cut by 4 bases and J by 13 bases, with 11 bases left in between.

Only a few counts were recorded for this clone. V usage is TRBV29-1 and J usage is TRBJ1-1; D possibly corresponds to TRBD1 (6 bases). The V gene's germline CDR1 is SQVTM and CDR2 ANQGSEA. V was trimmed by 0 bases and J by 5 bases, leaving 10 bases between them. The CDR3 has 13 amino acids. CDR3 loop: CSVEEHRDTEAFF. CDR3 coding DNA: TGCAGCGTTGAAGAGCACAGGGATACTGAAGCTTTCTTT.

This chain connects TRBV5-1 to TRBJ2-5; 9 positions match TRBD2. The CDR3 has 16 amino acids. CDR1 and CDR2 (germline): SGHRS, YFSETQ. The junction had 9 bases not matched to a gene; V was cut back by 0 bases and J by 6 bases. The CDR3 is CASSLDGGGAGQTQYF. The CDR3 DNA follows: TGCGCCAGCAGCTTGGATGGCGGGGGGGCCGGACAGACCCAGTACTTC.

V is TRBV1 and J is TRBJ2-5; the table assigns TRBD2, which was not confirmed against the DNA. TRBV1 has pseudogene status. CDR3 length: 15 residues. CDR3 DNA: TGCACCAGCAGCCACATTGGCGTGACGGGAGAGACCCAGTACTTC. Translation: CTSSHIGVTGETQYF.

The chain couples TRBV5-6 to TRBJ2-7, with 9 bases that match TRBD2. Looked up from germline, CDR1 is SGHDT and CDR2 is YYEEEE. The junction had 11 bases not matched to a gene; V was cut back by 1 base and J by 6 bases. The CDR3 sequence is 16 residues long. This CDR3 is CASSLHSAGGLVEQYF. In DNA, the CDR3 is TGTGCCAGCAGCTTGCACTCAGCGGGGGGTCTGGTCGAGCAGTACTTC.